The 19 T cell receptor beta chains below were found in one sample sequenced in a study of cytomegalovirus exposure and HLA in healthy donors. It was with 60 Vbeta and 13 Jbeta primers that the PCR ran. Assay used: immunoSEQ multiplex PCR; TCRdb lists only in-frame clones, some missing. The profile covers 90,000 or so clones, with over 75% appearing a single time and under 2.5% taken by the ten largest. Sample: PBMCs. These TCRs come from a boy aged 5-17 years in good health and CMV-seronegative.

V usage is TRBV19 and J usage is TRBJ1-2; D ambiguous. The CDR3 has 12 amino acids. The V gene lost 3 bases and the J gene lost 8 bases, with 10 bases spanning the gap. Per the germline V gene, CDR1 is LNHDA and CDR2 is SQIVND (reference sequence). In DNA form, the CDR3 reads TGTGCCAGTAGTATTGGCACGCGGGGCTACACCTTC. Its translation is CASSIGTRGYTF.

This chain links TRBV30 with TRBJ2-4; TRBD1 agrees at 9 bases. CDR1 and CDR2 (germline): GTSNPN, SVGIG (reference sequence). The length of the CDR3 is 15 residues. V lost 2 bases to trimming and J lost 8 bases; unmatched junction nucleotides: 10. The CDR3 loop is CAWSPAARQGDIQYF. CDR3 sequence (DNA): TGTGCCTGGAGTCCCGCCGCTCGACAGGGGGACATTCAGTACTTC. The full variable domain, with the rest looked up from reference TRBV30 and TRBJ2-4, is SQTIHQWPATLVQPVGSPLSLECTVEGTSNPNLYWYRQAAGRGLQLLFYSVGIGQISSEVPQNLSASRPQDRQFILSSKKLLLSDSGFYLCAWSPAARQGDIQYFGAGTRLSVL.

The V and J genes are TRBV6-5 and TRBJ2-1, with D possibly TRBD2 on 7 matching bases. This CDR3 is 13 amino acids long. CDR1 and CDR2 (germline): MNHEY, SVGAGI. Trimming stripped 4 bases from V and 9 bases from J, with 13 bases between. CDR3 in DNA: TGTGCCAGCAGTTTTTACAGGGAGGGTGAGCAGTTCTTC. Translating it yields CASSFYREGEQFF.

The rearrangement links TRBV6-1 to TRBJ2-5; D is unclear. Germline V gives CDR1 MNHNS, CDR2 SASEGT. CDR3 length equals 13 residues. V was pared by 7 bases and J by 5 bases, with 14 bases between. This CDR3 is CASTGRQKETQYF. CDR3 DNA sequence: TGTGCCAGCACCGGCAGGCAAAAGGAGACCCAGTACTTC.

This clone was picked up one time. The V gene is TRBV7-9, the J gene TRBJ2-1; 11 nucleotides align to TRBD2. The CDR3 consists of 18 residues. V was clipped by 2 bases and J by 5 bases; unmatched bases: 11. Germline lookup yields CDR1 SEHNR and CDR2 FQNEAQ (reference sequence). The CDR3 sequence is CASSLTSGSHVTDNEQFF. The CDR3 region has the DNA TGTGCCAGCAGCTTAACTAGCGGGAGTCATGTAACGGACAATGAGCAGTTCTTC.

V is TRBV7-2 and J is TRBJ2-5; no firm D call. From germline, CDR1 is SGHTA and CDR2 FQGNSA. The CDR3 has 12 amino acids. With 5 bases removed from V and 5 bases from J, the gap between germline ends came to 9 bases. This CDR3 is CASSRLAETQYF. CDR3 DNA sequence: TGTGCCAGCAGCCGACTCGCGGAGACCCAGTACTTC.

This clone was detected once. The CDR3 region has the DNA TGTGCCAGCAGGGCGGGTCCCTCTGGAAACACCATATATTTT. Translated: CASRAGPSGNTIYF. The rearrangement uses TRBV6-1 and TRBJ1-3; D is ambiguous. The germline CDR1 and CDR2 sequences are MNHNS and SASEGT. This CDR3 comprises 14 residues. V was shortened by 6 bases and J by 0 bases, with 9 bases between the two germline ends.

The CDR3 sequence is CASSEYPRAANEKLFF. The CDR3 DNA reads as TGTGCCAGCAGTGAATATCCGCGGGCCGCTAATGAAAAACTGTTTTTT. The genes are TRBV25-1 and TRBJ1-4; D uncertain. Germline V gene data show CDR1 as MGHDK and CDR2 as SYGVNS. This CDR3 has 16 residues. The V and J ends lost 0 bases and 3 bases respectively, with 11 bases between them. Combining the CDR3 with reference TRBV25-1 and TRBJ1-4 gives the whole variable domain EADIYQTPRYLVIGTGKKITLECSQTMGHDKMYWYQQDPGMELHLIHYSYGVNSTEKGDLSSESTVSRIRTEHFPLTLESARPSHTSQYLCASSEYPRAANEKLFFGSGTQLSVL.

The chain couples TRBV7-7 to TRBJ2-5, with 10 bases that match TRBD2. V gave up 5 bases and J gave up 5 bases; unmatched junction bases: 11. The CDR3 totals 16 residues. CDR1 is SSHAT, CDR2 FNYEAQ, per germline (reference sequence). The CDR3: CASSQSGGVVWETQYF. As DNA, the CDR3 is TGTGCCAGCAGCCAAAGCGGGGGGGTCGTCTGGGAGACCCAGTACTTC.

The rearrangement links TRBV23-1 to TRBJ2-1; 9 bases agree with TRBD1. TRBV23-1 is an ORF; its function is uncertain. V was pared by 0 bases and J by 3 bases, with 3 bases of the junction left unmatched. This CDR3 is built from 16 residues. The CDR3 DNA follows: TGCGCCAGCAGTCAATCGGGGGGACAGGGCTACAATGAGCAGTTCTTC. Its protein is CASSQSGGQGYNEQFF.

The J gene is TRBJ1-1, the V gene TRBV5-5; no clear D gene. The germline gives CDR1 SGHKS, CDR2 YYEKEE (reference sequence). The CDR3 sequence is 14 residues long. V shed 2 bases and J shed 0 bases, with 8 bases lying between them. The CDR3 DNA reads TGTGCCAGCAGCTTTGGGCCTATGAACACTGAAGCTTTCTTT. Residues: CASSFGPMNTEAFF.

This chain joins TRBV5-4 and TRBJ2-3; 11 bases fit TRBD2. The germline V gene has CDR1 SGHNT and CDR2 YYREEE (reference sequence). V gave up 9 bases and J gave up 1 base; unmatched junction bases: 7. CDR3 length: 15 residues. The DNA of the CDR3 is TGTGCCACCAAGAAGGGACTAGCGGGCACAGATACGCAGTATTTT. It specifies CATKKGLAGTDTQYF.

The rearrangement joins TRBV2 to TRBJ1-6; no definite D call. This CDR3 comprises 14 residues. Trimming removed 3 bases at V and 6 bases at J, with 9 bases between. Looked up from germline, CDR1 is SNHLY and CDR2 is FYNNEI. Here the CDR3 DNA reads TGTGCCAGCAGTGATGCGTTAGCTAATTCACCCCTCCACTTT. The encoded protein is CASSDALANSPLHF.

This rearrangement joins TRBV6-1 to TRBJ1-2, with a weak D call TRBD1 (5 bases). The CDR3 runs to 14 residues. Germline V CDR1 and CDR2: MNHNS, SASEGT. V was clipped by 5 bases and J by 4 bases, with 14 bases between them. The CDR3 DNA is TGTGCCAGCAGTCCGGGGGGGGAAAGCTATGGCTACACCTTC. Translating gives CASSPGGESYGYTF.

The chain combines TRBV13 with TRBJ1-2, with unresolved D. CDR1 and CDR2 (germline): PRHDT, FYEKMQ (reference sequence). This CDR3 has 13 amino acids. Trimming shortened V by 4 bases and J by 7 bases, and 13 bases separated the two germline ends. The CDR3 region has the DNA TGTGCCAGCAGCTACCGGGAGGAGGGTGGCTACACCTTC. It codes for CASSYREEGGYTF.

The J gene is TRBJ1-2, the V gene TRBV6-6; D call uncertain. The CDR3 covers 12 residues. The V end lost 8 bases, the J end lost 3 bases, and 10 bases lay between the germline ends. Germline V gene data show CDR1 as MNHNY and CDR2 as SVGAGI (reference sequence). CDR3 sequence: CASSEADYGYTF. The CDR3 bases are TGTGCCAGCTCTGAGGCAGACTATGGCTACACCTTC.

The CDR3 reads CASSQVISYEQYF. The CDR3 DNA follows: TGCGCCAGCAGCCAAGTAATATCCTACGAGCAGTACTTC. The chain employs TRBV4-3 and TRBJ2-7; D is uncertain. Trimming left V 1 base short and J 1 base short, with 5 bases between. This CDR3 is built from 13 residues. The V gene's germline CDR1 is LGHNA and CDR2 YSLEER.

The chain has TRBV27 and TRBJ1-6, with D perhaps TRBD1 (6 bases). The CDR3 contains 14 residues. Germline V gene lookup returns CDR1 MNHEY and CDR2 SMNVEV (reference sequence). V dropped 6 bases and J dropped 4 bases, with 10 bases sitting between them. The CDR3 nucleotides read TGTGCCAGCAGCCCCGGACAGTATAATTCACCCCTCCACTTT. It is translated as CASSPGQYNSPLHF.

The V and J genes are TRBV27 and TRBJ1-1; D perhaps matches TRBD1 (6 bases). CDR3 size: 12 residues. With 4 bases removed from V and 6 bases from J, the gap between germline ends came to 9 bases. Germline V gene data show CDR1 as MNHEY and CDR2 as SMNVEV (reference sequence). The DNA of the CDR3 is TGTGCCAGCAGTTCGGGGGGCTCTGAAGCTTTCTTT. This gives the protein CASSSGGSEAFF.